The following is a T cell receptor beta chain sequence with its context. This sample is part of a study of T-cell reconstitution after alpha-beta-depleted transplantation in children. Trimming removed 5 bases from V and 5 bases from J, with 13 bases in between. The length of the CDR3 is 13 residues. In germline, CDR1 is SEHNR, CDR2 FQNEAQ (reference sequence). A TCRbeta library incorporating unique molecular identifiers was prepared. TCRdb passed the PCR reads through MiXCR, listing each CDR3 protein once. The sample consists of hundreds of thousands of distinct CDR3 sequences, 9.9% of them appearing once.

The sequencing here drew on PBMCs from the stem cell graft donor, taken from the stem cell graft. The sequence derives from a human donor who donated a stem cell graft to a child with SCID. The gene calls are TRBV7-9 and TRBJ2-7; D unresolved. CDR3: CASSRTAGNEQYF. The CDR3 DNA reads as TGTGCCAGCAGCCGCACAGCTGGGAACGAGCAGTACTTC.